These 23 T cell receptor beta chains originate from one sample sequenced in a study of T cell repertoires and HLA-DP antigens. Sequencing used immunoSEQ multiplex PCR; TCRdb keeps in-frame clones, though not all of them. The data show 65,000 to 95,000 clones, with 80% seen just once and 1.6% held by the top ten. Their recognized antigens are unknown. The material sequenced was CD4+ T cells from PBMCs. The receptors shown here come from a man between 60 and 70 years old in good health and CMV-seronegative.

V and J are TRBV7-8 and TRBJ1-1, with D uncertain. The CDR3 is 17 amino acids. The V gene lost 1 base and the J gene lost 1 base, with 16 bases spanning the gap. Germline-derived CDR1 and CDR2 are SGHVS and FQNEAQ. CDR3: CASSLGAGGSRNTEAFF. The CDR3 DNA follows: TGTGCCAGCAGCTTAGGCGCAGGAGGGAGTCGGAACACTGAAGCTTTCTTT.

The CDR3 spells CASSLALGGGNEQFF. CDR3 coding DNA: TGCGCCAGCAGCTTGGCCTTGGGGGGCGGGAATGAGCAGTTCTTC. This chain joins TRBV5-1 and TRBJ2-1; perhaps D is TRBD1 or TRBD2 (6 bases each). The V gene's germline CDR1 is SGHRS and CDR2 YFSETQ. The V end was cut by 0 bases, the J end by 7 bases, with 14 bases between. The CDR3 runs 15 residues.

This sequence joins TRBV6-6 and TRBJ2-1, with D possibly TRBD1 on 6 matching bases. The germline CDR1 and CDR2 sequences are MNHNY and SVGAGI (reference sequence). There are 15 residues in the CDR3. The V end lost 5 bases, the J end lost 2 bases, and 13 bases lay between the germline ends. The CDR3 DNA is TGTGCCAGCAGTCCCCGCAGGGGACCCTACAATGAGCAGTTCTTC. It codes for CASSPRRGPYNEQFF.

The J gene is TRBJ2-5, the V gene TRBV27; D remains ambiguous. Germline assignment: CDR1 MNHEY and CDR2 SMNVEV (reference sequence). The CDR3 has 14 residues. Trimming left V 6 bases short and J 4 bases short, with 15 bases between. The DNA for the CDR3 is TGTGCCAGCAGCTCCTTTGGGGATCGAGAGACCCAGTACTTC. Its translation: CASSSFGDRETQYF.

CDR3 in DNA: TGTGCCAGTAGTGCGCGATGGATCTCTGGGGCCAACGTCCTGACTTTC. Translating it yields CASSARWISGANVLTF. This chain connects TRBV19 to TRBJ2-6; D gene ambiguous. Germline loops: CDR1 LNHDA, CDR2 SQIVND (reference sequence). This CDR3 spans 16 amino acids. V shed 5 bases and J shed 0 bases, with 11 bases lying between them.

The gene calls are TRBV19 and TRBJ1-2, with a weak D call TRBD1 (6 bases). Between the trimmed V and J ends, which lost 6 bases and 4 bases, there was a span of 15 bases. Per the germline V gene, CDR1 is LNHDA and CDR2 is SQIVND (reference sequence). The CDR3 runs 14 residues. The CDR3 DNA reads TGTGCCAGTAGCCCACAGGGAAGGGGCTATGGCTACACCTTC. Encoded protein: CASSPQGRGYGYTF.

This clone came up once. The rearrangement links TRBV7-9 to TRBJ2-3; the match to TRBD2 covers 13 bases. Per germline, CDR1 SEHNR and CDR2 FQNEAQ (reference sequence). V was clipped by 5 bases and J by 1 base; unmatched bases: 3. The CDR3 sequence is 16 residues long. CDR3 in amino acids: CASSRTSGGRTDTQYF. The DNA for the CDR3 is TGTGCCAGCAGCCGGACTAGCGGGGGCCGCACAGATACGCAGTATTTT.

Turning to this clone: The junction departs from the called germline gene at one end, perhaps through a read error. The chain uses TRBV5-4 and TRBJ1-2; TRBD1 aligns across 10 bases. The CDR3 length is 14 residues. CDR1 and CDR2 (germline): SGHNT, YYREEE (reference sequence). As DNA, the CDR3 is TGCGCCAGCAGCCAAGGTGGGACAGGGGTTGGCTACACCTTC. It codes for CASSQGGTGVGYTF.

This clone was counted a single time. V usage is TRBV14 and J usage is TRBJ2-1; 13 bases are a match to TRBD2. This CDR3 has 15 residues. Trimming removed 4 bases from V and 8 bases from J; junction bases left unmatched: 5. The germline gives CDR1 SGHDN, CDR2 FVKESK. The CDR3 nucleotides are TGTGCCAGCAGCCTGGGACTAGCGGGAAACTATGAGCAGTTCTTC. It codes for CASSLGLAGNYEQFF.

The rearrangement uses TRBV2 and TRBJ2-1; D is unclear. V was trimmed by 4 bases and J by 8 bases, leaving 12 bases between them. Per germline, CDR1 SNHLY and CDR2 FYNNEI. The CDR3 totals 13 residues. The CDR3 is CASSAAALHEQFF. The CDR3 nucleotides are TGTGCCAGCAGTGCCGCAGCCCTCCATGAGCAGTTCTTC.

In nucleotides, the CDR3 is TGTGCCAGCAGCTTAGCGGGGCTAGATCCGTTCTTC. This encodes CASSLAGLDPFF. The gene calls are TRBV7-8 and TRBJ2-1; D is perhaps TRBD1 (5 bases). V dropped 0 bases and J dropped 15 bases, with 12 bases sitting between them. CDR1 is SGHVS, CDR2 FQNEAQ, per germline. The CDR3 has 12 amino acids.

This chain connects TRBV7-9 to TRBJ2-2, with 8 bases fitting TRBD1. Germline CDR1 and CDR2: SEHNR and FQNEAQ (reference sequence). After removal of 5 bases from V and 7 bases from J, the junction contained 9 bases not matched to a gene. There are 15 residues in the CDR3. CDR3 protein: CASSRQGLRGGELFF. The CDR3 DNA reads TGTGCCAGCAGCCGACAGGGGCTACGAGGCGGGGAGCTGTTTTTT.

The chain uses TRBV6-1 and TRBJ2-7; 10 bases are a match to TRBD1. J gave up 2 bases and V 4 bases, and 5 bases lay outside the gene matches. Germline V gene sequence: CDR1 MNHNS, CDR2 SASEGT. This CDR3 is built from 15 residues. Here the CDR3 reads CASSVGDRGTYEQYV. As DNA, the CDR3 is TGTGCCAGCAGTGTAGGGGACAGGGGCACCTACGAGCAGTACGTC.

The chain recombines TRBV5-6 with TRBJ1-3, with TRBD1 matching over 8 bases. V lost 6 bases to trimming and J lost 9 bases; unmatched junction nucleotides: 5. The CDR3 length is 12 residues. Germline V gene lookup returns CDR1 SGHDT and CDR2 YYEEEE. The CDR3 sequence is CASTKQGGTIYF. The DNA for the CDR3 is TGTGCCAGCACAAAACAGGGGGGCACCATATATTTT.

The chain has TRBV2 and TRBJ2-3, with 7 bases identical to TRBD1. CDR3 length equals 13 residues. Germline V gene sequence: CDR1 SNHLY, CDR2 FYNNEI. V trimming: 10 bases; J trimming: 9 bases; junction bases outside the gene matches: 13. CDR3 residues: CATSRGPEGTQYF. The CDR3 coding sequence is TGTGCCACCTCTAGGGGGCCCGAGGGAACGCAGTATTTT.

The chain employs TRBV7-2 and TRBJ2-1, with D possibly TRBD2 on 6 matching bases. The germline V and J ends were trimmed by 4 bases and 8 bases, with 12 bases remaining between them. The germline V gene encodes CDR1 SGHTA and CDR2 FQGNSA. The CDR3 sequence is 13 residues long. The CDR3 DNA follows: TGTGCCAGCAGCTCGACTAGGCTGGATGAGCAGTTCTTC. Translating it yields CASSSTRLDEQFF.

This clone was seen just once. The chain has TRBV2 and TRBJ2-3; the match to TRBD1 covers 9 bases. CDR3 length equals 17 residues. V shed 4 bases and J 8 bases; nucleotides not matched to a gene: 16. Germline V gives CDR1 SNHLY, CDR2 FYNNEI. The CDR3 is CASSALRDRVRVGTQYF. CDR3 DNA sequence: TGTGCCAGCAGTGCACTACGGGACAGGGTTCGTGTTGGTACGCAGTATTTT.

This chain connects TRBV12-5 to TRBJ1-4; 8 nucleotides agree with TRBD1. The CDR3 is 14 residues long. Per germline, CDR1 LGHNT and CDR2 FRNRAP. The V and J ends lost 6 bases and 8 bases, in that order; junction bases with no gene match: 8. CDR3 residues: CASGTGQGDEKLFF. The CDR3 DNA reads TGTGCTAGTGGCACCGGACAGGGTGACGAAAAACTGTTTTTT.

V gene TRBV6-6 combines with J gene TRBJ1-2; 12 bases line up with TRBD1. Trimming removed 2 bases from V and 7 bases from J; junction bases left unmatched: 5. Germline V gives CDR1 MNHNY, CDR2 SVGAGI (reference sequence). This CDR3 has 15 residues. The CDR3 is CASSYEGQGAGGYTF. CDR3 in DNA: TGTGCCAGCAGTTACGAGGGACAGGGGGCCGGTGGCTACACCTTC.

This CDR3 reads CASSYQGPNTEAFF. In nucleotides, the CDR3 is TGTGCCAGCAGTTACCAGGGGCCGAACACTGAAGCTTTCTTT. The chain links TRBV6-5 to TRBJ1-1; possibly TRBD1 for D (6 bases). CDR3 length equals 14 residues. The V end was cut by 2 bases, the J end by 1 base, with 8 bases between. The germline V gene encodes CDR1 MNHEY and CDR2 SVGAGI.

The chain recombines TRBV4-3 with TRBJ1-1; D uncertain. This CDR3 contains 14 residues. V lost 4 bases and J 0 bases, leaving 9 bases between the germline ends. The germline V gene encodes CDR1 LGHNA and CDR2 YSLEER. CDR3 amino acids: CASSRDTLNTEAFF. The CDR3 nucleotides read TGCGCCAGCAGCCGGGATACATTGAACACTGAAGCTTTCTTT.

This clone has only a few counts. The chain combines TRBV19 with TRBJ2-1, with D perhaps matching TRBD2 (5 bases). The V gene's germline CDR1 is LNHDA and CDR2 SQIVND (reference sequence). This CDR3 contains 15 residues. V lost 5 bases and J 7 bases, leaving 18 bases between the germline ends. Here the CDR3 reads CASSPSPSLGNEQFF. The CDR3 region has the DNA TGTGCCAGTAGTCCATCACCTAGCTTGGGGAATGAGCAGTTCTTC.

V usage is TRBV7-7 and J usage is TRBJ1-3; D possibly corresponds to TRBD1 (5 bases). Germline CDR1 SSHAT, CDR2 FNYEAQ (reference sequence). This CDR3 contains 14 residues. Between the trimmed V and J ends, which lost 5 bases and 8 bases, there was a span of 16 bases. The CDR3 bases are TGTGCCAGCAGCAAAGGGCTCCCGGGGGACACCATATATTTT. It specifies CASSKGLPGDTIYF. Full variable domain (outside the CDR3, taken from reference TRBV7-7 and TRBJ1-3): GAGVSQSPRYKVTKRGQDVTLRCDPISSHATLYWYQQALGQGPEFLTYFNYEAQPDKSGLPSDRFSAERPEGSISTLTIQRTEQRDSAMYRCASSKGLPGDTIYFGEGSWLTVV.